The rows below give T cell receptor beta chains drawn from one sample of a study of blood T cell repertoires in COVID-19. Clones were read by immunoSEQ multiplex PCR, and TCRdb kept only the in-frame ones, dropping some. Altogether around 100,000 clones are present, about 86% being singletons, with the ten largest covering approximately 5.3%. The sample consisted of peripheral blood. These TCRs come from a human donor in a cohort sampled during active COVID-19. CDR3s include the opening cysteine and the closing phenylalanine or tryptophan. D genes are given only for firm matches. Some rows have no size entry. The others give once, few or many, or a class for an expanded clone.

size | J | D | V | CDR3 | DNA
. | TRBJ2-3 | TRBD2 | TRBV15 | CATSRKSSGGLDTQYF | TGTGCCACCAGCAGGAAATCTAGCGGGGGGCTAGATACGCAGTATTTT
. | TRBJ2-4 | TRBD2 | TRBV6-4 | CASREILAGYKNIQYF | TGTGCCAGCAGGGAAATACTAGCGGGATACAAAAACATTCAGTACTTC
. | TRBJ1-2 | . | TRBV7-9 | CASSLGRTVDGYTF | TGTGCCAGCAGCTTAGGTCGGACAGTCGATGGCTACACCTTC
. | TRBJ1-2 | TRBD1 | TRBV7-9 | CASSLGDRVDAGGYTF | TGTGCCAGCAGCTTAGGGGACAGGGTGGATGCAGGCGGCTACACCTTC
. | TRBJ2-7 | . | TRBV7-6 | CASSRTQGAKYEQYF | TGTGCCAGCAGCCGAACACAGGGAGCGAAGTACGAGCAGTACTTC
. | TRBJ2-1 | . | TRBV6-2/TRBV6-3 | CASSGGRGSLNEQFF | TGTGCCAGCAGTGGGGGCCGCGGGAGTCTCAATGAGCAGTTCTTC
. | TRBJ2-2 | TRBD2 | TRBV5-4 | CASRVTSGRSGELFF | TGTGCCAGCAGAGTGACTAGCGGGAGATCCGGGGAGCTGTTTTTT
. | TRBJ1-1 | . | TRBV7-9 | CASSSDTEAFF | TGTGCCAGCAGCTCGGACACTGAAGCTTTCTTT
. | TRBJ2-7 | TRBD2 | TRBV5-4 | CASSLGGLAAYEQYF | TGTGCCAGCAGCTTGGGGGGACTAGCGGCCTACGAGCAGTACTTC
. | TRBJ2-3 | TRBD2 | TRBV19 | CASSKGLALRTDTQYF | TGTGCCAGTAGTAAGGGACTAGCCTTGCGCACAGATACGCAGTATTTT
. | TRBJ2-3 | . | TRBV18 | CASSSSSSTDTQYF | TGTGCCAGCTCCTCTAGCAGTAGCACAGATACGCAGTATTTT
. | TRBJ2-3 | . | TRBV5-1 | CASSLGSGGVADTQYF | TGCGCCAGCAGCTTGGGCTCCGGAGGGGTCGCAGATACGCAGTATTTT
. | TRBJ2-3 | TRBD1 | TRBV27 | CASSSSGQGTDTQYF | TGTGCCAGCAGTTCCTCGGGACAGGGGACAGATACGCAGTATTTT
. | TRBJ2-3 | . | TRBV18 | CASSPAGAASTDTQYF | TGTGCCAGCTCACCGGCAGGAGCGGCTAGCACAGATACGCAGTATTTT
. | TRBJ2-1 | TRBD2 | TRBV5-6 | CASSKLAGGYYNEQFF | TGTGCCAGCAGCAAATTAGCGGGAGGGTACTACAATGAGCAGTTCTTC
. | TRBJ1-2 | TRBD1 | TRBV19 | CASSPGQGYGYTF | TGTGCCAGTAGTCCGGGACAGGGTTATGGCTACACCTTC
. | TRBJ1-4 | . | TRBV27 | CASSLMTATNEKLFF | TGTGCCAGCAGTTTAATGACAGCAACTAATGAAAAACTGTTTTTT
. | TRBJ2-3 | TRBD2 | TRBV19 | CASSMTSGSTDTQYF | TGTGCCAGTAGTATGACTAGCGGAAGCACAGATACGCAGTATTTT
. | TRBJ1-6 | TRBD1 | TRBV5-1 | CASSPPGQMGLLHF | TGCGCCAGCAGCCCTCCGGGACAGATGGGGCTCCTCCACTTT
. | TRBJ2-7 | TRBD2 | TRBV5-1 | CASSLVWASGFYEQYF | TGCGCCAGCAGCTTGGTTTGGGCTAGCGGCTTCTACGAGCAGTACTTC
. | TRBJ2-5 | TRBD1 | TRBV5-6 | CASSKNRGVPETQYF | TGTGCCAGCAGCAAGAACAGGGGCGTCCCCGAGACCCAGTACTTC
. | TRBJ2-7 | . | TRBV6-5 | CASRRDSLTSYEQYF | TGTGCCAGCAGACGGGACTCCTTGACCTCCTACGAGCAGTACTTC
. | TRBJ2-3 | TRBD2 | TRBV5-1 | CASSLASGRSDTQYF | TGCGCCAGCAGCTTGGCTAGCGGGAGATCTGATACGCAGTATTTT
. | TRBJ1-1 | TRBD1 | TRBV3-1/TRBV3-2 | CASSQGTGGFYEAFF | TGTGCCAGCAGCCAGGGGACAGGGGGATTCTATGAAGCTTTCTTT
. | TRBJ2-3 | . | TRBV5-1 | CASSLANTQYF | TGCGCCAGCAGCTTGGCTAATACGCAGTATTTT
. | TRBJ1-4 | . | TRBV27 | CASSFAGATNEKLFF | TGTGCCAGCAGTTTCGCCGGAGCAACTAATGAAAAACTGTTTTTT
. | TRBJ2-3 | . | TRBV7-2 | CASSLSGRLADTQYF | TGTGCCAGCAGCTTATCTGGCAGATTGGCAGATACGCAGTATTTT
. | TRBJ2-7 | TRBD1 | TRBV5-4 | CASRTLGQGAYEQYF | TGTGCCAGCAGAACCCTGGGACAGGGCGCCTACGAGCAGTACTTC
. | TRBJ1-6 | . | TRBV30 | CAWSPKGGGGSPLHF | TGTGCCTGGAGTCCCAAGGGGGGGGGTGGTTCACCCCTCCACTTT
. | TRBJ1-2 | . | TRBV6-5 | CASTSATANYGYTF | TGTGCCAGCACCTCAGCGACGGCAAACTATGGCTACACCTTC
. | TRBJ1-4 | . | TRBV3-1/TRBV3-2 | CASSQDTSPSELFF | TGTGCCAGCAGCCAAGATACCAGTCCCAGTGAACTGTTTTTT
. | TRBJ1-4 | . | TRBV6-5 | CASKSHGEDEKLFF | TGTGCCAGCAAGTCCCATGGGGAGGATGAAAAACTGTTTTTT
. | TRBJ2-7 | TRBD1 | TRBV6-2/TRBV6-3 | CASSYHLTGTGSHEQYF | TGTGCCAGCAGTTATCATCTTACCGGGACAGGGAGCCACGAGCAGTACTTC
few | TRBJ2-1 | TRBD2 | TRBV6-4 | CASSDSAGGYNEQFF | TGTGCCAGCAGTGACTCAGCGGGAGGGTACAATGAGCAGTTCTTC
. | TRBJ1-3 | . | TRBV28 | CASSEVSGNTIYF | TGTGCCAGCAGTGAGGTTTCTGGAAACACCATATATTTT
. | TRBJ2-7 | . | TRBV13 | CASSLRDKTYEQYF | TGTGCCAGCAGCTTAAGGGACAAGACCTACGAGCAGTACTTC
. | TRBJ1-6 | . | TRBV5-1 | CASSLGGDSPLHF | TGCGCCAGCAGCTTGGGGGGGGATTCACCCCTCCACTTT
. | TRBJ1-4 | TRBD1 | TRBV3-1/TRBV3-2 | CASSQDMAGGSYNQLFF | TGTGCCAGCAGCCAAGATATGGCAGGGGGGTCCTATAACCAACTGTTTTTT
. | TRBJ2-7 | TRBD2 | TRBV19 | CASSISGRNEQYF | TGTGCCAGTAGTATTAGCGGGAGAAACGAGCAGTACTTC
few | TRBJ1-1 | TRBD1 | TRBV5-6 | CASSPLTGGPTEAFF | TGTGCCAGCAGCCCACTGACAGGGGGCCCGACTGAAGCTTTCTTT
. | TRBJ2-5 | TRBD1 | TRBV7-9 | CASSPLGTGVKTQYF | TGTGCCAGCAGCCCCTTGGGAACAGGGGTAAAGACCCAGTACTTC
once | TRBJ2-3 | TRBD2 | TRBV5-1 | CASSPWGSGASTDTQYF | TGCGCCAGCAGCCCCTGGGGTAGCGGGGCCAGCACAGATACGCAGTATTTT
. | TRBJ2-2 | TRBD2 | TRBV7-2 | CASSHAGLGNTGELFF | TGTGCCAGCAGCCATGCTGGACTAGGCAACACCGGGGAGCTGTTTTTT
. | TRBJ2-7 | . | TRBV27 | CASSSTGSHEQYF | TGTGCCAGCAGTTCGACAGGAAGCCACGAGCAGTACTTC
. | TRBJ1-5 | TRBD1 | TRBV5-4 | CASSADRGSNQPQHF | TGTGCCAGCAGTGCCGACAGGGGGAGCAATCAGCCCCAGCATTTT
. | TRBJ2-5 | TRBD2 | TRBV7-2 | CASSLVRLAGGEETQYF | TGTGCCAGCAGCTTAGTAAGACTAGCCGGGGGGGAAGAGACCCAGTACTTC
. | TRBJ1-6 | . | TRBV5-1 | CASSLLDRNSPLHF | TGCGCCAGCAGCTTATTGGACAGAAATTCACCCCTCCACTTT
. | TRBJ1-2 | . | TRBV19 | CASSIGGEAVYGYTF | TGTGCCAGTAGTATAGGCGGGGAGGCAGTTTATGGCTACACCTTC
. | TRBJ1-5 | . | TRBV3-1/TRBV3-2 | CASSQDSTRNQPQHF | TGTGCCAGCAGCCAAGACAGTACCCGAAATCAGCCCCAGCATTTT
. | TRBJ1-1 | . | TRBV10-2 | CASSEVSEAFF | TGCGCCAGCAGTGAGGTCAGTGAAGCTTTCTTT
. | TRBJ1-5 | . | TRBV6-2/TRBV6-3 | CASSYRLGREQNQPQHF | TGTGCCAGCAGTTACCGGTTAGGGAGAGAACAAAATCAGCCCCAGCATTTT
. | TRBJ2-5 | TRBD1 | TRBV9 | CASSSNPGQMRQETQYF | TGTGCCAGCAGCAGCAACCCGGGACAGATGAGACAAGAGACCCAGTACTTC
. | TRBJ2-2 | TRBD2 | TRBV5-1 | CASSLGLAGSTGELFF | TGCGCCAGCAGCTTGGGACTAGCGGGAAGCACCGGGGAGCTGTTTTTT